A selection of T cell receptor beta chains follows, all from one sample in a study of T cell responses to AZD1222 COVID-19 vaccine. The method was immunoSEQ multiplex PCR; TCRdb's version includes in-frame clones alone and lacks a portion of them. This sample has 110,000 to 150,000 clones, with about 92% found just once. This sample comprised peripheral blood, obtained on day 0 of AZD1222 vaccination. Receptors were obtained from an adult in good health. Each CDR3 is given with its conserved first and last residue. Each record gives: D gene, J gene, CDR3 length, V gene, clone size, CDR3 protein, CDR3 DNA. A D gene is named only where the DNA matches it firmly. Size values are once, few and many counts, or a class for expanded clones, and some rows have none.

D: TRBD2; J: TRBJ2-3; length: 17; V: TRBV3-1/TRBV3-2; size: once; CDR3: CASSQETTAGSTDTQYF; DNA: TGTGCCAGCAGCCAAGAGACTACAGCGGGGAGCACAGATACGCAGTATTTT
D: .; J: TRBJ1-3; length: 17; V: TRBV3-1/TRBV3-2; size: .; CDR3: CASSDPMLKLSGNTIYF; DNA: TGTGCCAGCAGCGATCCGATGCTCAAGCTCTCTGGAAACACCATATATTTT
D: TRBD1; J: TRBJ1-3; length: 14; V: TRBV30; size: .; CDR3: CAWGRTGSRNTIYF; DNA: TGTGCCTGGGGAAGGACAGGCTCAAGAAACACCATATATTTT
D: .; J: TRBJ2-7; length: 12; V: TRBV11-2; size: .; CDR3: CASSSDSYEQYF; DNA: TGTGCCAGCAGCTCAGACAGCTACGAGCAGTACTTC
D: TRBD1; J: TRBJ2-4; length: 14; V: TRBV27; size: .; CDR3: CASSFRDSRNIQYF; DNA: TGTGCCAGCAGCTTCCGGGACAGCCGGAACATTCAGTACTTC
D: TRBD1; J: TRBJ2-1; length: 15; V: TRBV19; size: once; CDR3: CASSSVTGSVYEQFF; DNA: TGTGCCAGTAGTTCTGTGACAGGGAGCGTCTATGAGCAGTTCTTC
D: TRBD2; J: TRBJ2-2; length: 15; V: TRBV19; size: .; CDR3: CASRGLAGETGELFF; DNA: TGTGCCAGTAGAGGACTAGCGGGAGAGACCGGGGAGCTGTTTTTT
D: .; J: TRBJ2-4; length: 16; V: TRBV19; size: .; CDR3: CASRRGASGTKNIQYF; DNA: TGTGCCAGTAGAAGGGGGGCTAGCGGTACCAAAAACATTCAGTACTTC
D: .; J: TRBJ1-2; length: 16; V: TRBV7-2; size: .; CDR3: CASKMDGERALHGYTF; DNA: TGTGCCAGCAAAATGGACGGGGAAAGGGCCCTTCATGGCTACACCTTC
D: TRBD1; J: TRBJ1-1; length: 18; V: TRBV5-1; size: .; CDR3: CASSLFPGQGNMNTEAFF; DNA: TGCGCCAGCAGCTTGTTCCCGGGACAGGGGAATATGAACACTGAAGCTTTCTTT
D: .; J: TRBJ1-1; length: 13; V: TRBV27; size: .; CDR3: CASSLTGDTEAFF; DNA: TGTGCCAGCAGTTTAACGGGAGACACTGAAGCTTTCTTT
D: TRBD2; J: TRBJ2-7; length: 14; V: TRBV29-1; size: .; CDR3: CSVGGSGIGYEQYF; DNA: TGCAGCGTGGGGGGGAGCGGGATTGGTTACGAGCAGTACTTC
D: TRBD2; J: TRBJ2-1; length: 18; V: TRBV27; size: .; CDR3: CATARWLAGLVRDNEQFF; DNA: TGTGCCACCGCGAGGTGGCTAGCGGGATTAGTGCGCGACAATGAGCAGTTCTTC
D: .; J: TRBJ2-3; length: 14; V: TRBV19; size: .; CDR3: CASSPFPSTDTQYF; DNA: TGTGCCAGTAGCCCATTCCCATCGACAGATACGCAGTATTTT
D: .; J: TRBJ2-3; length: 18; V: TRBV4-3; size: .; CDR3: CASSQEVSKRARTDTQYF; DNA: TGCGCCAGCAGCCAAGAAGTGTCAAAGCGGGCGCGCACAGATACGCAGTATTTT
D: .; J: TRBJ2-7; length: 15; V: TRBV24-1; size: few; CDR3: CATSDLLASSYEQYF; DNA: TGTGCCACCAGTGATTTGTTGGCCAGCTCCTACGAGCAGTACTTC
D: .; J: TRBJ1-5; length: 16; V: TRBV19; size: .; CDR3: CASSPTEVYSNQPQHF; DNA: TGTGCCAGTAGTCCGACGGAAGTTTATAGCAATCAGCCCCAGCATTTT
D: .; J: TRBJ1-2; length: 14; V: TRBV5-3; size: .; CDR3: CARSLVGDTMGYTF; DNA: TGTGCCAGAAGCTTGGTAGGGGATACTATGGGCTACACCTTC
D: .; J: TRBJ1-1; length: 15; V: TRBV4-2; size: .; CDR3: CASSQALLMNTEAFF; DNA: TGTGCCAGCAGCCAAGCTCTCCTAATGAACACTGAAGCTTTCTTT
D: .; J: TRBJ2-2; length: 14; V: TRBV3-1/TRBV3-2; size: once; CDR3: CASSRFANTGELFF; DNA: TGTGCCAGCAGCCGGTTCGCGAACACCGGGGAGCTGTTTTTT
D: .; J: TRBJ2-2; length: 15; V: TRBV6-2/TRBV6-3; size: .; CDR3: CASSSTGEWPGELFF; DNA: TGTGCCAGCAGTTCGACGGGGGAGTGGCCCGGGGAGCTGTTTTTT
D: .; J: TRBJ1-1; length: 14; V: TRBV18; size: .; CDR3: CASSLQDRHTEAFF; DNA: TGTGCCAGCTCACTTCAGGATCGTCACACTGAAGCTTTCTTT
D: TRBD2; J: TRBJ2-5; length: 15; V: TRBV11-2; size: .; CDR3: CASSLSGGREETQYF; DNA: TGTGCCAGCAGCTTAAGCGGCGGGAGAGAAGAGACCCAGTACTTC
D: .; J: TRBJ2-7; length: 11; V: TRBV5-4; size: .; CDR3: CASSSWNEQYF; DNA: TGTGCCAGCAGCTCTTGGAACGAGCAGTACTTC